The 21 T cell receptor beta chains below were found in one sample sequenced in a study of regulatory T cells in long-lasting Graves disease. Sample time point: newly diagnosed GD, antithyroid drugs for less than 3 months. There was RNA extracted from PBMCs, and the TCR library was made from it. Building the TCR beta libraries relied on iRepertoire HTBI primers, and CDR3 regions underwent Arm-PCR. TCRdb re-derived calls from the multiplex PCR reads in MiXCR, one entry per CDR3 protein. The table includes approximately 310,000 distinct CDR3 sequences, 15% to 20% detected once. Here the sequenced sample was peripheral blood mononuclear cells (PBMCs), taken at new diagnosis, from a patient treated with antithyroid drugs. The receptors come from a female donor with Graves disease.

The genes are TRBV7-9 and TRBJ2-3; D possibly corresponds to TRBD2 (6 bases). This CDR3 region has 17 residues. Germline V gene data show CDR1 as SEHNR and CDR2 as FQNEAQ (reference sequence). V was pared by 2 bases and J by 2 bases, with 17 bases between. For the CDR3, the DNA is TGTGCCAGCAGCTTATTCGGACTAACGACACACACAGATACGCAGTATTTT. Its translation: CASSLFGLTTHTDTQYF. The variable domain in full, completed from reference TRBV7-9 and TRBJ2-3, reads DTGVSQNPRHKITKRGQNVTFRCDPISEHNRLYWYRQTLGQGPEFLTYFQNEAQLEKSRLLSDRFSAERPKGSFSTLEIQRTEQGDSAMYLCASSLFGLTTHTDTQYFGPGTRLTVL.

In regard to this clonotype: A much more abundant neighbour one base away suggests this may be a read error. This rearrangement joins TRBV2 to TRBJ1-5, with no clear D. The CDR3 runs 13 residues. The V gene's germline CDR1 is SNHLY and CDR2 FYNNEI. CDR3 loop: CVSSPTLNQPQHF. Here the CDR3 DNA reads TGTGTCAGCAGTCCAACCCTAAATCAGCCCCAGCATTTT.

As for this clonotype: A read error may explain this, as a much larger clone is one base away. The J gene is TRBJ1-3, the V gene TRBV12-5; no reliable D call. V lost 7 bases to trimming and J lost 0 bases, with 10 bases between them. Germline lookup yields CDR1 LGHNT and CDR2 FRNRAP. CDR3 length: 14 residues. The CDR3 bases are TGTGCTAGTGCGTTCGGGATCTCTGGAAACACCATATATTTT. Encoded protein: CASAFGISGNTIYF.

Notes on this clonotype: A far larger clone is off by one base, so a read error is likely. V gene TRBV11-1 combines with J gene TRBJ2-7, with TRBD2 matching over 10 bases. The CDR3 is made up of 15 amino acids. Germline loops: CDR1 SGHAT, CDR2 FQDESV (reference sequence). Trimming cost V 10 bases and J 7 bases; bases outside gene matches: 16. CDR3 residues: CATGGPSGSYNEQYF. The CDR3 DNA reads TGTGCCACCGGGGGCCCTAGCGGGAGCTACAATGAGCAGTACTTC.

The chain joins TRBV3-1 to TRBJ2-1; 9 bases match TRBD2. V shed 3 bases and J 1 base; nucleotides not matched to a gene: 16. Per germline, CDR1 LGHDT and CDR2 YNNKEL (reference sequence). This CDR3 is built from 20 residues. The CDR3 loop reads CASSQVFGTSREISYNEQFF. CDR3 in DNA: TGTGCCAGCAGCCAGGTATTTGGGACTAGCAGGGAGATATCCTACAATGAGCAGTTCTTC.

This clonotype was observed at least ten times. The junction departs from the called germline gene at one end, perhaps through a read error. The J gene is TRBJ1-2, the V gene TRBV11-2; a possible D gene is TRBD1 (5 bases). The CDR3 consists of 13 residues. The germline gives CDR1 SGHAT, CDR2 FQNNGV. The CDR3: CASSEQDNYGYTF. In nucleotides, the CDR3 is TGCGCCAGCAGCGAACAGGATAACTATGGCTACACCTTC.

In DNA form, the CDR3 reads TGTGCCAGCAGTTATCGCTTTAAAAGTGGCGCAGATACGCAGTATTTT. Translating it yields CASSYRFKSGADTQYF. The chain has TRBV28 and TRBJ2-3; D ambiguous. The V gene lost 4 bases and the J gene lost 4 bases, with 18 bases spanning the gap. This CDR3 has 16 residues. Germline CDR1 MDHEN, CDR2 SYDVKM.

This clonotype showed up many times. The chain employs TRBV12-3 or TRBV12-4 and TRBJ1-1; a weak D match, TRBD1 (5 bases). V lost 8 bases and J 1 base, leaving 11 bases between the germline ends. This CDR3 is 13 amino acids long. In DNA form, the CDR3 reads TGTGCCAGCGGGAGAACAGGGAACACTGAAGCTTTCTTT. Amino acids: CASGRTGNTEAFF.

To note about this clonotype: Possible read error: a much larger clone is one base away. The genes are TRBV27 and TRBJ2-7; TRBD2 matches 7 bases. Germline CDR1 MNHEY, CDR2 SMNVEV (reference sequence). J was trimmed by 7 bases and V by 2 bases; bases with no gene match: 20. The CDR3 contains 18 residues. CDR3 sequence reads: CASSLGPARRRRGNEQYF. Here the CDR3 DNA reads TGTGCCAGCAGTTTAGGTCCGGCTAGACGGAGGCGGGGGAATGAGCAGTACTTC.

This clonotype was picked up many times. This chain links TRBV6-1 with TRBJ1-5, with D possibly being TRBD1 (6 bases). This CDR3 comprises 13 residues. Germline CDR1 MNHNS, CDR2 SASEGT. V lost 2 bases and J 10 bases, leaving 12 bases between the germline ends. DNA for the CDR3: TGTGCCAGCAGTGAAAGGACAGTCCTCCCCCAGCATTTT. Its translation: CASSERTVLPQHF.

At least ten counts were recorded for this clonotype. The chain joins TRBV12-3 or TRBV12-4 to TRBJ1-2; 8 nucleotides agree with TRBD1. This CDR3 is 15 amino acids long. J lost 7 bases, V lost 1 base, and 8 bases had no gene match. The CDR3 sequence: CASSLGARGQGGYTF. CDR3 nucleotides: TGTGCCAGCAGTTTAGGGGCCAGGGGGCAAGGTGGCTACACCTTC.

This clonotype has a count of ten or more. The chain links TRBV12-3 or TRBV12-4 to TRBJ1-5; perhaps TRBD1 as D (5 bases). This CDR3 contains 18 residues. Between the trimmed V and J ends, which lost 4 bases and 4 bases, there was a span of 23 bases. The CDR3: CASSSIPRGLGENQPQHF. DNA for the CDR3: TGTGCCAGCAGTTCTATACCTCGGGGACTGGGCGAAAATCAGCCCCAGCATTTT.

This clonotype showed up just once. The V gene is TRBV24-1, the J gene TRBJ1-1; no reliable D call. Germline CDR1 and CDR2: KGHDR and SFDVKD. The length of the CDR3 is 14 residues. Trimming shortened V by 4 bases and J by 4 bases, and 12 bases separated the two germline ends. CDR3 nucleotide sequence: TGTGCCACCAGTGACCCTGGGAAATCCACTGAAGCTTTCTTT. Protein: CATSDPGKSTEAFF.

This clonotype was observed many times. This chain connects TRBV28 to TRBJ2-2; TRBD1 agrees at 8 bases. V lost 5 bases and J lost 4; bases outside the gene matches: 6. The CDR3 length is 15 residues. Germline CDR1 is MDHEN and CDR2 is SYDVKM. The CDR3 nucleotides read TGTGCCAGCAGTCAGGGGGCGCAAAGCACCGGGGAGCTGTTTTTT. Encoded protein: CASSQGAQSTGELFF. Full variable domain (rest looked up from reference TRBV28 and TRBJ2-2): DVKVTQSSRYLVKRTGEKVFLECVQDMDHENMFWYRQDPGLGLRLIYFSYDVKMKEKGDIPEGYSVSREKKERFSLILESASTNQTSMYLCASSQGAQSTGELFFGEGSRLTVL.

This clonotype was seen only a few times. The chain couples TRBV19 to TRBJ2-4; D uncertain. Germline loops: CDR1 LNHDA, CDR2 SQIVND (reference sequence). The V gene lost 7 bases and the J gene lost 0 bases, with 16 bases spanning the gap. The length of the CDR3 is 16 residues. The CDR3 reads CASISQHPAAKNIQYF. DNA for the CDR3: TGTGCCAGTATCTCCCAGCACCCCGCAGCCAAAAACATTCAGTACTTC.

This clonotype was observed many times. The rearrangement links TRBV2 to TRBJ2-1, with 8 bases that match TRBD2. Germline V lookup: CDR1 SNHLY, CDR2 FYNNEI. The J segment lost 7 bases and the V segment lost 5 bases, leaving 7 bases of the junction unmatched. The CDR3 consists of 14 residues. As DNA, the CDR3 is TGTGCCAGCAGTACCTTTAGCGGGAAGAATGAGCAGTTCTTC. The encoded protein is CASSTFSGKNEQFF.

This clonotype appeared a few times. This could be a read error, since a much larger clone is one nucleotide away. The chain combines TRBV30 with TRBJ2-7; D may match TRBD1 or TRBD2 (5 bases each). Looked up from germline, CDR1 is GTSNPN and CDR2 is SVGIG (reference sequence). This CDR3 region has 14 residues. V lost 3 bases, J lost 9 bases, and 21 bases lay in between. The CDR3 DNA follows: TGTGCCTGGAGGCCGGGTTCCCCCGGGGACGGGCAGTACTTC. This codes for CAWRPGSPGDGQYF.

The table lists this clonotype with a few counts. The chain joins TRBV20-1 to TRBJ1-5; TRBD1 matches at 7 bases. CDR1 and CDR2 (germline): DFQATT, SNEGSKA (reference sequence). The trim removed 4 bases at V and 3 bases at J, leaving 3 bases unmatched. The CDR3 extends over 13 amino acids. The CDR3 region is CSAIDRANQPQHF. CDR3 nucleotide sequence: TGCAGTGCTATTGACAGGGCCAATCAGCCCCAGCATTTT.

This rearrangement joins TRBV7-3 to TRBJ2-4; 11 bases match TRBD1. J lost 2 bases, V lost 5 bases, and 14 bases had no gene match. CDR3 length: 19 residues. Germline lookup yields CDR1 SGHTA and CDR2 FQGTGA. The CDR3: CASSPGGTGGCKTKNIQYF. The CDR3 DNA is TGTGCCAGCAGCCCCGGTGGGACAGGGGGGTGTAAAACCAAAAACATTCAGTACTTC.

This clonotype was seen more than once but under ten times. The rearrangement links TRBV7-3 to TRBJ1-1; D is uncertain. Germline CDR1 and CDR2: SGHTA and FQGTGA. V lost 2 bases to trimming and J lost 4 bases, with 17 bases between them. This CDR3 region has 16 residues. CDR3 DNA sequence: TGTGCCAGCAGCTTAGGACCTCCACCCCTGAGCACTGAAGCTTTCTTT. This encodes CASSLGPPPLSTEAFF.

Concerning this clonotype: With only one base between it and a far larger clone, this is likely a read error. V is TRBV12-3 or TRBV12-4 and J is TRBJ1-5; no reliable D call. V was shortened by 6 bases and J by 12 bases, with 24 bases between the two germline ends. The CDR3 length is 15 residues. The chain's CDR3 is CASRPGRGGDQVQHF. The CDR3 DNA follows: TGTGCCAGCAGACCTGGACGGGGAGGAGACCAGGTCCAGCATTTT.